This TCR beta chain is from a study of cytomegalovirus exposure and HLA in healthy donors. General study findings and limits: Earlier results showed most TCR beta V segments being productive about 87% or about 30% of the time. Later on, an analysis showed TCR association rates differing by HLA locus, with DRB1 the most and HLA-C the fewest.

The germline V gene has CDR1 SGHVS and CDR2 FNYEAQ. The V end was cut by 5 bases, the J end by 4 bases, with 15 bases between. The CDR3 covers 15 residues. 60 Vbeta and 13 Jbeta primers were used in PCR. The assay was immunoSEQ multiplex PCR, and TCRdb's table has in-frame clones only and misses some. The sample shows 200,000 to 250,000 clones, over 80% of them seen only once. About this clone: Its matching antigen is unknown.

Sequencing was done on a sample of PBMCs. The receptor comes from a boy under 10 years old in good health and CMV-seronegative. The chain joins TRBV7-6 to TRBJ1-3; TRBD1 might be the D (5 bases). This CDR3 is CASSPGAGKGNTIYF. The CDR3 DNA is TGTGCCAGCAGCCCCGGTGCAGGGAAGGGAAACACCATATATTTT.